This T cell receptor (beta chain) originates from a study of CD8 T cells in Susac syndrome. Overall study results and limits: In its TCR sequencing and HLA analysis, the study acknowledged that the number of individuals was relatively small.

RNA in amounts of roughly 0.5 to 1 ug was reverse transcribed with random hexamers. In TCRdb, the immunoSEQ multiplex PCR reads were re-called with MiXCR into one record per CDR3 protein. The sample gives about 120,000 distinct CDR3 sequences, around nine tenths of which show up once; roughly 0.14% is in the top ten. Sequencing of TCR beta was performed on blood CD8+ T cells and on blood CD4+ T cells. Trimming removed 5 bases from V and 4 bases from J; junction bases left unmatched: 5. The CDR3 is 13 residues long. Germline CDR1 and CDR2: DFQATT and SNEGSKA (reference sequence). As regards this clonotype: Its antigen is undetermined.

The chain has TRBV20-1 and TRBJ2-5, with 9 bases lining up with TRBD1. The receptor's source is a human donor in good health. The sequencing input was CD4+ T cells from PBMCs. The CDR3 bases are TGCAGTGCTGACAGGGGGATGAGAGAGACCCAGTACTTC. It encodes CSADRGMRETQYF.